One and the same sample provided the 14 T cell receptor beta chains below, sequenced in a study of T cell responses to AZD1222 COVID-19 vaccine. Method: immunoSEQ multiplex PCR; TCRdb's copy keeps in-frame clones and lacks some. This repertoire shows around 44,000 clones, just over 85% found once; its top ten account for around 6.5%. Sequenced material: peripheral blood, taken 28 days after the second AZD1222 dose. The receptor source for this set is an adult who received the AZD1222 COVID-19 vaccine.

The chain links TRBV28 to TRBJ1-2; no firm D call. Trimming stripped 6 bases from V and 4 bases from J, with 12 bases between. CDR3 length: 13 residues. Per germline, CDR1 MDHEN and CDR2 SYDVKM. CDR3 bases: TGTGCCAGCAGCCTATCAAGGGCCTATGGCTACACCTTC. Residues: CASSLSRAYGYTF.

V usage is TRBV10-3 and J usage is TRBJ2-7; 7 nucleotides match TRBD2. This CDR3 contains 15 residues. The junction had 5 bases not matched to a gene; V was cut back by 3 bases and J by 0 bases. Germline CDR1 is ENHRY and CDR2 is SYGVKD. The CDR3 sequence is CAISDPQRDSYEQYF. CDR3 DNA sequence: TGTGCCATCAGTGACCCGCAGCGGGACTCCTACGAGCAGTACTTC.

The rearrangement joins TRBV6-1 to TRBJ2-7; 9 bases fit TRBD1. V trimming: 4 bases; J trimming: 2 bases; junction bases outside the gene matches: 9. From germline, CDR1 is MNHNS and CDR2 SASEGT. This CDR3 has 16 residues. CDR3 sequence (DNA): TGTGCCAGCAGTGGAGCTCGGGACAGGGTGGCCTACGAGCAGTACTTC. It encodes CASSGARDRVAYEQYF.

The rearrangement links TRBV20-1 to TRBJ2-5; D ambiguous. Germline CDR1 and CDR2: DFQATT and SNEGSKA (reference sequence). This CDR3 comprises 11 residues. Trimming shortened V by 6 bases and J by 5 bases, and 10 bases separated the two germline ends. The CDR3 nucleotides read TGCAGTGCCCTGCTTATGGAGACCCAGTACTTC. It encodes CSALLMETQYF.

The chain uses TRBV7-9 and TRBJ1-3; 11 bases match TRBD1. CDR3 length: 16 residues. V gave up 5 bases and J gave up 3 bases; unmatched junction bases: 6. Germline V gene lookup returns CDR1 SEHNR and CDR2 FQNEAQ (reference sequence). As DNA, the CDR3 is TGTGCCAGCAGCCTCGGACAGGGGGCGTTTGGAAACACCATATATTTT. Protein product: CASSLGQGAFGNTIYF.

V and J are TRBV18 and TRBJ2-7; D possibly corresponds to TRBD2 (6 bases). CDR1 is KGHSH, CDR2 LQKENI, per germline. The CDR3 has 14 amino acids. V lost 6 bases to trimming and J lost 6 bases, with 18 bases between them. The DNA for the CDR3 is TGTGCCAGCTCCCACCAGGTGCCCGGGGGCGAGCAGTACTTC. Its protein product is CASSHQVPGGEQYF.

This clone was counted between two and nine times. The chain couples TRBV6-2 or TRBV6-3 to TRBJ1-2; a weak D match, TRBD1 (5 bases). CDR1 is MNHEY, CDR2 SVGEGT, per germline. The CDR3 runs to 14 residues. V was shortened by 0 bases and J by 6 bases, with 11 bases between the two germline ends. The CDR3 DNA reads TGTGCCAGCAGTTACTCCGCTGGGGCGGATGGCTACACCTTC. Protein product: CASSYSAGADGYTF.

This clone was detected only a few times. The chain recombines TRBV3-1 (or the pseudogene TRBV3-2) with TRBJ1-1; 7 bases fit TRBD1. From germline, CDR1 is LGHDT and CDR2 YNNKEL (reference sequence). Trimming removed 1 base from V and 12 bases from J; junction bases left unmatched: 8. This CDR3 is built from 13 residues. The CDR3 nucleotides are TGTGCCAGCAGCCAAGTAACTGGGACAGACTCTTTCTTT. Its protein product is CASSQVTGTDSFF.

This clone turned up a few times. The rearrangement uses TRBV7-2 and TRBJ1-1; no clear D gene. Deletions cut 5 bases from V and 10 bases from J, with 20 bases between. There are 14 residues in the CDR3. Germline V gene sequence: CDR1 SGHTA, CDR2 FQGNSA. CDR3 protein: CASSQPGPGSGAFF. Here the CDR3 DNA reads TGTGCCAGCAGCCAACCGGGTCCGGGCTCTGGAGCTTTCTTT.

V is TRBV7-9 and J is TRBJ2-1; the D is unclear. Trimming stripped 8 bases from V and 3 bases from J, with 14 bases between. Germline CDR1 SEHNR, CDR2 FQNEAQ (reference sequence). The CDR3 length is 14 residues. CDR3 DNA: TGTGCCAGCCACCCCCCGGGCCTCTACAATGAGCAGTTCTTC. Its translation: CASHPPGLYNEQFF.

The V gene is TRBV28, the J gene TRBJ1-1; TRBD1 is a possible D gene (6 bases). With 5 bases removed from V and 0 bases from J, the gap between germline ends came to 16 bases. CDR3 length equals 16 residues. In germline, CDR1 is MDHEN, CDR2 SYDVKM. CDR3 bases: TGTGCCAGCAGTACCACAGGGAACCCGATGAACACTGAAGCTTTCTTT. It is translated as CASSTTGNPMNTEAFF.

This sequence joins TRBV5-1 and TRBJ2-7; TRBD2 matches at 11 bases. The V and J ends lost 4 bases and 6 bases, in that order; junction bases with no gene match: 9. This CDR3 has 15 amino acids. CDR1 is SGHRS, CDR2 YFSETQ, per germline. CDR3 DNA: TGCGCCAGCAGCCCAACTAGCGGGAGCAGTAGCGAGCAGTACTTC. It is translated as CASSPTSGSSSEQYF. Supplemented by reference TRBV5-1 and TRBJ2-7, the full variable domain reads KAGVTQTPRYLIKTRGQQVTLSCSPISGHRSVSWYQQTPGQGLQFLFEYFSETQRNKGNFPGRFSGRQFSNSRSEMNVSTLELGDSALYLCASSPTSGSSSEQYFGPGTRLTVT.

The chain couples TRBV11-3 to TRBJ2-5, with TRBD1 identical over 7 bases. The CDR3 has 14 amino acids. Per germline, CDR1 SGHNT and CDR2 YENEEA. V dropped 5 bases and J dropped 5; count of bases not matched to a gene: 8. The DNA of the CDR3 is TGTGCCAGCAGCCCCACCGGGACAGCGGAGACCCAGTACTTC. Its translation is CASSPTGTAETQYF.

The chain joins TRBV28 to TRBJ1-1; perhaps TRBD1 as D (6 bases). Germline CDR1 and CDR2: MDHEN and SYDVKM. This CDR3 is built from 12 residues. With 5 bases removed from V and 6 bases from J, the gap between germline ends came to 10 bases. Written as DNA, the CDR3 is TGTGCCAGCAGTCAGGGGCGACCTGAAGCTTTCTTT. It translates to CASSQGRPEAFF.